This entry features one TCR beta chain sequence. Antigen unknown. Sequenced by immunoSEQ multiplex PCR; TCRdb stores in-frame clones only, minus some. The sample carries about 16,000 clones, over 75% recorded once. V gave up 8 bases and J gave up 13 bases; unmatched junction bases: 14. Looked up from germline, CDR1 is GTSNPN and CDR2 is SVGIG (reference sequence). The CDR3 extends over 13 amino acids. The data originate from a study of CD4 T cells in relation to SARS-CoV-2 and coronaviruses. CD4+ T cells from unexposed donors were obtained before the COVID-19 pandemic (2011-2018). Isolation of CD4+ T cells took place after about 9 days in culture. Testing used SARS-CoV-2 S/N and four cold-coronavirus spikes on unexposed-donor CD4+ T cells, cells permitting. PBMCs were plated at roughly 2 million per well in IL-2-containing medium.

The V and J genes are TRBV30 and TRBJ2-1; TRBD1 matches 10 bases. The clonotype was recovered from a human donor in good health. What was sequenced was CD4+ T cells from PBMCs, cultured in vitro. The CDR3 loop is CALEPGQGLRQFF. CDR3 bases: TGTGCCCTTGAACCGGGACAGGGGCTTCGCCAGTTCTTC. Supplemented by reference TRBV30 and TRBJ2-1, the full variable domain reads SQTIHQWPATLVQPVGSPLSLECTVEGTSNPNLYWYRQAAGRGLQLLFYSVGIGQISSEVPQNLSASRPQDRQFILSSKKLLLSDSGFYLCALEPGQGLRQFFGPGTRLTVL.